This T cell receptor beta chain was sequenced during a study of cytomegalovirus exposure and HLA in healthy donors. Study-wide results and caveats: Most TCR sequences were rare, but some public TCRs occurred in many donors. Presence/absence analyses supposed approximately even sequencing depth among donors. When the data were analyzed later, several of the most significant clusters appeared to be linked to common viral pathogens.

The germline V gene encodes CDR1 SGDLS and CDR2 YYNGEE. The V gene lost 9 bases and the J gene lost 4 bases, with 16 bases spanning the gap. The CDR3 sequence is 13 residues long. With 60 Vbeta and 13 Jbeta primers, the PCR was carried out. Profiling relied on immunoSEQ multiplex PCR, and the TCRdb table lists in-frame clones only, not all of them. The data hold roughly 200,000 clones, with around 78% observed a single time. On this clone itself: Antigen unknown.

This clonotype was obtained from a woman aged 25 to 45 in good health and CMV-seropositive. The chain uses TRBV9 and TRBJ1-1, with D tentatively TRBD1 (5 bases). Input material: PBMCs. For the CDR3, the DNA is TGTGCCACCTCGGGGGGAGAGGGCACTGAAGCTTTCTTT. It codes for CATSGGEGTEAFF.